This entry lists 30 T cell receptor beta chains sequenced from one sample in a study of beta chain features in type 1 diabetes. Study findings and constraints: When Type 1 diabetes patients were examined, their TCRB CDR3s proved moderately but significantly shorter in all four CD4+ subsets.

Of the isolated RNA, all was reverse transcribed, and so the sequenced material was expressed TCRB transcripts. Generated by immunoSEQ multiplex PCR, the TCRdb table keeps only in-frame clones and is missing some. Among under 400,000 clones listed, over 9.5% were seen once. No cognate antigen is known for these TCRs. Material: naive CD4+ T cells from blood. Receptors were obtained from a woman between 18 and 30 years old with type 1 diabetes.

This clone was seen a few times. The genes are TRBV4-3 and TRBJ2-5; 12 bases fit TRBD2. Germline-derived CDR1 and CDR2 are LGHNA and YSLEER. The CDR3 extends over 18 amino acids. With 4 bases clipped from V and 2 bases from J, the junction kept 11 bases outside the gene matches. CDR3 protein: CASSPGIQTSGGQETQYF. As DNA, the CDR3 is TGCGCCAGCAGCCCAGGGATCCAGACTAGCGGGGGACAAGAGACCCAGTACTTC.

This clone has just one count. The chain couples TRBV11-2 to TRBJ2-5; 11 bases align to TRBD2. The CDR3 extends over 14 amino acids. V shed 1 base and J 5 bases; nucleotides not matched to a gene: 0. Germline loops: CDR1 SGHAT, CDR2 FQNNGV. The CDR3 DNA is TGTGCCAGCAGCTTAGTAGCGGGGGGGGAGACCCAGTACTTC. This encodes CASSLVAGGETQYF.

This clone was seen only a few times. The chain is built from TRBV30 and TRBJ2-7; a weak D match, TRBD2 (6 bases). The germline gives CDR1 GTSNPN, CDR2 SVGIG (reference sequence). Trimming stripped 2 bases from V and 0 bases from J, with 11 bases between. The CDR3 loop spans 14 amino acids. The CDR3 sequence: CAWSRDSLSYEQYF. The CDR3, as DNA: TGTGCCTGGAGTCGGGACTCACTCTCCTACGAGCAGTACTTC.

The chain joins TRBV15 to TRBJ2-3, with D possibly matching TRBD2 (7 bases). CDR1 is LNHNV, CDR2 YYDKDF, per germline (reference sequence). The CDR3 length is 17 residues. V was shortened by 0 bases and J by 2 bases, with 15 bases between the two germline ends. The chain's CDR3 is CATSRDLGRGHTDTQYF. In DNA, the CDR3 is TGTGCCACCAGCAGAGATCTTGGGCGGGGGCACACAGATACGCAGTATTTT.

Only a few counts were recorded for this clone. The chain combines TRBV28 with TRBJ2-7, with 8 nucleotides matching TRBD2. Unmatched junction bases numbered 10, after V lost 10 bases and J lost 5 bases. From germline, CDR1 is MDHEN and CDR2 SYDVKM. This CDR3 is 13 amino acids long. The CDR3 nucleotides are TGTGCCACCGGTGGGCTAGCGGGCCACGAGCAGTACTTC. Amino acid sequence: CATGGLAGHEQYF.

CDR3 DNA sequence: TGCGCCAGCAGCTTGGTACTAGCATCACAGCAGTTCTTC. Translation: CASSLVLASQQFF. The genes are TRBV5-1 and TRBJ2-1, with a possible D match to TRBD2 (6 bases). V was trimmed by 0 bases and J by 11 bases, leaving 12 bases between them. This CDR3 is built from 13 residues. Germline values: CDR1 SGHRS, CDR2 YFSETQ.

This chain connects TRBV19 to TRBJ2-4, with D possibly matching TRBD1 (5 bases). V lost 1 base and J 9 bases, leaving 16 bases between the germline ends. From germline, CDR1 is LNHDA and CDR2 SQIVND (reference sequence). The CDR3 contains 15 residues. CDR3 amino acids: CASSIGGESVGIQYF. In DNA form, the CDR3 reads TGTGCCAGTAGTATAGGGGGCGAGAGCGTTGGCATTCAGTACTTC. The full variable domain, in which reference TRBV19 and TRBJ2-4 provide the parts outside the CDR3, is DGGITQSPKYLFRKEGQNVTLSCEQNLNHDAMYWYRQDPGQGLRLIYYSQIVNDFQKGDIAEGYSVSREKKESFPLTVTSAQKNPTAFYLCASSIGGESVGIQYFGAGTRLSVL.

This clone was observed a few times. The chain has TRBV4-3 and TRBJ1-3; D gene unclear. V was clipped by 3 bases and J by 1 base, with 16 bases between them. From germline, CDR1 is LGHNA and CDR2 YSLEER. CDR3 length: 17 residues. The CDR3 DNA is TGCGCCAGCAGCCAGGGAGCGGCCTTTGATTCTGGAAACACCATATATTTT. This codes for CASSQGAAFDSGNTIYF.

V is TRBV4-3 and J is TRBJ2-1, with 7 bases lining up with TRBD1. CDR1 LGHNA and CDR2 YSLEER come from the germline V gene. J lost 0 bases, V lost 0 bases, and 8 bases had no gene match. CDR3 length: 18 residues. CDR3 in DNA: TGCGCCAGCAGCCAAGATCGTAAGGGGGCCAGCTCCTACAATGAGCAGTTCTTC. This gives the protein CASSQDRKGASSYNEQFF.

Only a few counts were recorded for this clone. The rearrangement links TRBV4-3 to TRBJ2-7, with D possibly being TRBD2 (5 bases). This CDR3 contains 12 residues. Germline loops: CDR1 LGHNA, CDR2 YSLEER. V was pared by 0 bases and J by 6 bases, with 6 bases between. CDR3 nucleotides: TGCGCCAGCAGCCAAGATCGGGGCGAGCAGTACTTC. Its translation is CASSQDRGEQYF.

The rearrangement joins TRBV4-3 to TRBJ2-7; 7 bases fit TRBD1. Trimming took 4 bases from V and 11 from J; bases not matched to a gene: 17. The CDR3 runs 15 residues. Germline CDR1 is LGHNA and CDR2 is YSLEER. The CDR3 loop reads CASSPPPTGRRNEYF. In DNA form, the CDR3 reads TGCGCCAGCAGCCCACCGCCGACAGGGAGACGAAATGAGTACTTC.

This clone has more than one count but fewer than ten. The rearrangement links TRBV11-2 to TRBJ2-5, with 11 positions matching TRBD2. The trim removed 2 bases at V and 7 bases at J, leaving 9 bases unmatched. The CDR3 is made up of 16 amino acids. Germline lookup yields CDR1 SGHAT and CDR2 FQNNGV. CDR3 amino acids: CASSLLAGGQRGTQYF. The CDR3 DNA reads as TGTGCCAGCAGCTTACTAGCGGGGGGCCAGCGGGGGACCCAGTACTTC. The whole variable domain, filled in from reference TRBV11-2 and TRBJ2-5, reads EAGVAQSPRYKIIEKRQSVAFWCNPISGHATLYWYQQILGQGPKLLIQFQNNGVVDDSQLPKDRFSAERLKGVDSTLKIQPAKLEDSAVYLCASSLLAGGQRGTQYFGPGTRLLVL.

This clone turned up a few times. The chain recombines TRBV5-1 with TRBJ1-2, with 7 nucleotides matching TRBD1. Germline V lookup: CDR1 SGHRS, CDR2 YFSETQ. V lost 3 bases and J lost 1; bases outside the gene matches: 6. The length of the CDR3 is 15 residues. The CDR3 DNA reads TGCGCCAGCAGCTCGGACAGGAGGGATAACTATGGCTACACCTTC. Protein product: CASSSDRRDNYGYTF.

This clone was observed a handful of times. The chain employs TRBV15 and TRBJ2-5, with 7 nucleotides matching TRBD2. The CDR3 extends over 16 amino acids. Germline trimming cut 0 bases from V and 0 bases from J; bases unmatched to any gene: 4. Germline V gene lookup returns CDR1 LNHNV and CDR2 YYDKDF (reference sequence). The CDR3 region is CATSRDRRGDQETQYF. CDR3 coding DNA: TGTGCCACCAGCAGAGATAGACGGGGGGACCAAGAGACCCAGTACTTC.

This chain uses TRBV2 with TRBJ2-5; TRBD2 aligns across 10 bases. Germline V gives CDR1 SNHLY, CDR2 FYNNEI. After removal of 9 bases from V and 4 bases from J, the junction contained 11 bases not matched to a gene. The CDR3 runs to 15 residues. CDR3 coding DNA: TGTGCCAGTAGACAACTAACTAGCGGGATAGAGACCCAGTACTTC. It specifies CASRQLTSGIETQYF.

Only a few counts were recorded for this clone. The CDR3 DNA reads as TGTGCCATCAGTGAGCCCGGGACAGGGGTTTCTCGGGAGCAGTACTTC. The encoded protein is CAISEPGTGVSREQYF. The chain joins TRBV10-3 to TRBJ2-7; 10 bases agree with TRBD1. J was trimmed by 7 bases and V by 2 bases; bases with no gene match: 11. The CDR3 extends over 16 amino acids. Germline values: CDR1 ENHRY, CDR2 SYGVKD.

This clone occurred a few times. The chain employs TRBV5-4 and TRBJ1-2; D is uncertain. V shed 4 bases and J shed 4 bases, with 14 bases lying between them. This CDR3 has 14 residues. Germline values: CDR1 SGHNT, CDR2 YYREEE (reference sequence). The CDR3 sequence: CASSIPGSGYGYTF. Here the CDR3 DNA reads TGTGCCAGCAGCATCCCCGGTTCGGGCTATGGCTACACCTTC.

The chain couples TRBV5-6 to TRBJ2-1; D not certain. Trimming cost V 0 bases and J 2 bases, with 6 bases left between them. The CDR3 has 14 amino acids. The germline V gene encodes CDR1 SGHDT and CDR2 YYEEEE. The CDR3 DNA is TGTGCCAGCAGCTTGGATATAGCCTACAATGAGCAGTTCTTC. Translation gives CASSLDIAYNEQFF.

The chain joins TRBV12-5 to TRBJ1-1; D call uncertain. The CDR3 is 13 residues long. CDR1 and CDR2 (germline): LGHNT, FRNRAP. Trimming removed 4 bases from V and 1 base from J, with 7 bases in between. The CDR3 region is CASGSLSNTEAFF. The CDR3 DNA sequence: TGTGCTAGTGGTTCACTATCGAACACTGAAGCTTTCTTT.

There are a few counts of this clone. The chain uses TRBV30 and TRBJ1-5, with 9 positions matching TRBD1. The CDR3 consists of 16 residues. V shed 1 base, J shed 4 bases, and the junction held 8 bases outside the gene matches. The germline V gene has CDR1 GTSNPN and CDR2 SVGIG (reference sequence). The CDR3 nucleotides are TGTGCCTGGAGTGGCAAGGGACAGGGAAGGAATCAGCCCCAGCATTTT. It encodes CAWSGKGQGRNQPQHF.

In this sample, this clone turned up a few times. This chain links TRBV14 with TRBJ1-1; D is unresolved. Trimming took off 5 bases at V and 1 base at J, with 11 bases between the two ends. The germline V gene has CDR1 SGHDN and CDR2 FVKESK. The length of the CDR3 is 14 residues. In DNA, the CDR3 is TGTGCCAGCAGCGCGGAGACCGCGAACACTGAAGCTTTCTTT. It yields the protein CASSAETANTEAFF.

J is TRBJ1-1 and V is TRBV7-2; D is unresolved. V was cut by 7 bases and J by 6 bases, with 21 bases left in between. Germline CDR1 reads SGHTA; CDR2 reads FQGNSA. This CDR3 is built from 15 residues. CDR3 region: CASTQRYFPESEAFF. The CDR3 DNA reads TGTGCCAGCACCCAACGGTACTTTCCCGAGTCTGAAGCTTTCTTT.

This clone was detected only a few times. V is TRBV6-1 and J is TRBJ2-6; no reliable D call. The germline CDR1 and CDR2 sequences are MNHNS and SASEGT. The CDR3 spans 15 residues. V lost 4 bases to trimming and J lost 2 bases, with 9 bases between them. The CDR3 loop reads CASSGDSAGANVLTF. In nucleotides, the CDR3 is TGTGCCAGCAGTGGAGACTCCGCTGGGGCCAACGTCCTGACTTTC.

This clone was picked up a small number of times. The gene calls are TRBV7-9 and TRBJ1-1, with 9 bases that match TRBD1. The CDR3 totals 14 residues. The germline V gene encodes CDR1 SEHNR and CDR2 FQNEAQ (reference sequence). V was pared by 1 base and J by 5 bases, with 2 bases of the junction left unmatched. The CDR3 is CASSLGDRATEAFF. The CDR3 DNA reads as TGTGCCAGCAGCTTAGGGGACAGGGCAACTGAAGCTTTCTTT.

This clone was seen only a few times. The chain uses TRBV11-2 and TRBJ2-1, with TRBD2 matching 10 bases. This CDR3 has 14 residues. Germline V gene sequence: CDR1 SGHAT, CDR2 FQNNGV. With 0 bases clipped from V and 11 bases from J, the junction kept 4 bases outside the gene matches. CDR3 amino acids: CASSLEGGLAQQFF. The DNA of the CDR3 is TGTGCCAGCAGCTTAGAGGGGGGACTAGCGCAGCAGTTCTTC. Looking up the rest from reference TRBV11-2 and TRBJ2-1 gives the full variable domain: EAGVAQSPRYKIIEKRQSVAFWCNPISGHATLYWYQQILGQGPKLLIQFQNNGVVDDSQLPKDRFSAERLKGVDSTLKIQPAKLEDSAVYLCASSLEGGLAQQFFGPGTRLTVL.

The CDR3 sequence is CASSVRSGTGELFF. CDR3 sequence (DNA): TGTGCCAGCAGTGTGAGGAGCGGTACCGGGGAGCTGTTTTTT. This chain uses TRBV2 with TRBJ2-2, with D possibly being TRBD2 (5 bases). CDR3 length: 14 residues. V was cut by 4 bases and J by 5 bases, with 11 bases left in between. Looked up from germline, CDR1 is SNHLY and CDR2 is FYNNEI.

This clone has a handful of counts. V usage is TRBV7-9 and J usage is TRBJ1-2; TRBD1 is a possible D gene (5 bases). Germline V lookup: CDR1 SEHNR, CDR2 FQNEAQ (reference sequence). This CDR3 has 13 residues. Trimming cost V 5 bases and J 4 bases, with 11 bases left between them. The CDR3 reads CASSGGAVYGYTF. The CDR3 nucleotides are TGTGCCAGCAGCGGCGGGGCTGTCTATGGCTACACCTTC.

This clone appeared a few times. The chain couples TRBV28 to TRBJ2-1; D might be TRBD2 (6 bases). The length of the CDR3 is 15 residues. Trimming shortened V by 6 bases and J by 0 bases, and 12 bases separated the two germline ends. From germline, CDR1 is MDHEN and CDR2 SYDVKM. CDR3: CASRRGGPSYNEQFF. CDR3 sequence (DNA): TGTGCCAGCAGGCGAGGAGGGCCCTCCTACAATGAGCAGTTCTTC.

The V and J genes are TRBV11-3 and TRBJ2-1, with a tentative D call TRBD2 (5 bases). Germline CDR1 SGHNT, CDR2 YENEEA. V was pared by 4 bases and J by 9 bases, with 22 bases between. This CDR3 comprises 16 residues. The CDR3 nucleotides are TGTGCCAGCAGCTACTCCTCGGGGAGTAGGGCCCCTGAGCAGTTCTTC. Residues: CASSYSSGSRAPEQFF.

This clone was detected only a few times. The CDR3 coding sequence is TGCGCCAGCAGCTTGGAAGATCGGGAGACCCAGTACTTC. Protein sequence: CASSLEDRETQYF. The chain uses TRBV5-1 and TRBJ2-5; unclear D gene. V shed 0 bases and J shed 5 bases, with 8 bases lying between them. From germline, CDR1 is SGHRS and CDR2 YFSETQ. The CDR3 totals 13 residues.